The 9 T cell receptor beta chains given below trace back to one sample, sequenced in a study of blood T cell repertoires in COVID-19. Clones were read by immunoSEQ multiplex PCR, and TCRdb kept only the in-frame ones, dropping some. The sample has 85,000 to 100,000 clones; around 67% are singletons. Input material: peripheral blood. These receptors originate from a woman aged 55-69 years in a cohort sampled during active or convalescent COVID-19.

The chain is built from TRBV28 and TRBJ2-7, with TRBD1 matching over 9 bases. Trimming at V came to 7 bases and at J to 4 bases, leaving 11 bases not matched to a gene. The CDR3 length is 15 residues. Germline CDR1 and CDR2: MDHEN and SYDVKM. DNA of the CDR3: TGTGCCAGCAACTACCCAAACAGGGGGCAGTACGAGCAGTACTTC. It translates to CASNYPNRGQYEQYF.

This chain connects TRBV11-2 to TRBJ2-5, with D perhaps TRBD2 (5 bases). Trimming shortened V by 5 bases and J by 2 bases, and 15 bases separated the two germline ends. This CDR3 region has 15 residues. Germline-derived CDR1 and CDR2 are SGHAT and FQNNGV. CDR3 loop: CASSHGVLGQETQYF. The CDR3 nucleotides read TGTGCCAGCAGCCACGGGGTCCTGGGGCAAGAGACCCAGTACTTC.

The rearrangement joins TRBV5-1 to TRBJ2-1; 8 nucleotides align to TRBD1. In germline, CDR1 is SGHRS, CDR2 YFSETQ. The CDR3 runs 15 residues. V gave up 3 bases and J gave up 3 bases; unmatched junction bases: 5. CDR3 sequence reads: CASSSGGRGYNEQFF. In DNA, the CDR3 is TGCGCCAGCAGCTCAGGGGGCCGTGGCTACAATGAGCAGTTCTTC.

V gene TRBV6-6 combines with J gene TRBJ1-5, with 8 positions matching TRBD1. The CDR3 spans 15 residues. Trimming at V came to 5 bases and at J to 3 bases, leaving 6 bases not matched to a gene. Germline V gives CDR1 MNHNY, CDR2 SVGAGI (reference sequence). The CDR3 DNA sequence: TGTGCCAGCAGTCACGGACAGGGAGACAATCAGCCCCAGCATTTT. Translating gives CASSHGQGDNQPQHF.

This rearrangement joins TRBV28 to TRBJ2-7; TRBD2 matches at 7 bases. Germline-derived CDR1 and CDR2 are MDHEN and SYDVKM. This CDR3 is 13 amino acids long. Germline trimming cut 9 bases from V and 1 base from J; bases unmatched to any gene: 6. The CDR3 coding sequence is TGTGCCAGTAAACGGGGAGGGTCCTACGAGCAGTACTTC. It translates to CASKRGGSYEQYF.

This chain connects TRBV6-5 to TRBJ2-2, with 7 positions matching TRBD1. Germline V CDR1 and CDR2: MNHEY, SVGAGI. This CDR3 spans 13 amino acids. Trimming took 6 bases from V and 5 from J; bases not matched to a gene: 3. The CDR3 coding sequence is TGTGCCAGCAGGACAGGGCAGACCGGGGAGCTGTTTTTT. Protein sequence: CASRTGQTGELFF.

The J gene is TRBJ1-6, the V gene TRBV5-1; D may be TRBD1 (5 bases). Trimming pared 4 bases from V and 7 bases from J, leaving 12 bases between. Germline V gives CDR1 SGHRS, CDR2 YFSETQ. The CDR3 is 14 amino acids. The CDR3 here is CASSVTPGNSPLHF. The CDR3 DNA is TGCGCCAGCAGCGTCACTCCAGGGAATTCACCCCTCCACTTT.

This clone was seen a handful of times. V usage is TRBV6-5 and J usage is TRBJ1-2; weak D call: TRBD1 (6 bases). The V end was cut by 4 bases, the J end by 6 bases, with 12 bases between. Germline values: CDR1 MNHEY, CDR2 SVGAGI. The CDR3 length is 13 residues. For the CDR3, the DNA is TGTGCCAGCAGTTTCGGGGCAGGGGATGGCTACACCTTC. Its protein product is CASSFGAGDGYTF.

This CDR3 reads CASSQEGNGRGLTDTQYF. The CDR3 nucleotides read TGTGCCAGCAGCCAAGAGGGGAACGGCAGGGGGCTCACAGATACGCAGTATTTT. The chain uses TRBV4-2 and TRBJ2-3; 8 positions match TRBD1. This CDR3 is built from 18 residues. The V gene end was trimmed by 0 bases and the J gene end by 2 bases; junction bases not matched to a gene: 10. CDR1 and CDR2 (germline): LGHNA, YNFKEQ.